Given below is one T cell receptor (beta chain) in context. Its antigen is undetermined. The data stem from a study of T cells after yellow fever vaccination. About the study: Fractions containing few cells were prepared with SMART-Seq v4 Ultra Low Input. General study results and limits: In post-booster samples, most primary-vaccination clones reappeared (about 96% CD4, roughly 90% CD8).

V lost 2 bases, J lost 2 bases, and 21 bases lay in between. Germline values: CDR1 MNHEY, CDR2 SVGEGT. The CDR3 covers 18 residues. They built TCR cDNA with 5'RACE template switching, a step that put in a universal primer site and UMIs. TCRdb re-called the 5' RACE reads through MiXCR, storing one row per CDR3 protein. Here the sample spans 500,000 to 700,000 distinct CDR3 sequences, 15% to 20% being singletons. The clonotype was recovered from a man between 25 and 39 years old who received the YFV17D yellow fever vaccine. The source material was PBMCs, sampled 15 days after the yellow fever booster vaccination. The chain employs TRBV6-2 or TRBV6-3 and TRBJ1-2; D unclear. The CDR3 coding sequence is TGTGCCAGCAGTTACAGGCTGGAGGGAGGTCCGCGGAACTATGGCTACACCTTC. Protein sequence: CASSYRLEGGPRNYGYTF.